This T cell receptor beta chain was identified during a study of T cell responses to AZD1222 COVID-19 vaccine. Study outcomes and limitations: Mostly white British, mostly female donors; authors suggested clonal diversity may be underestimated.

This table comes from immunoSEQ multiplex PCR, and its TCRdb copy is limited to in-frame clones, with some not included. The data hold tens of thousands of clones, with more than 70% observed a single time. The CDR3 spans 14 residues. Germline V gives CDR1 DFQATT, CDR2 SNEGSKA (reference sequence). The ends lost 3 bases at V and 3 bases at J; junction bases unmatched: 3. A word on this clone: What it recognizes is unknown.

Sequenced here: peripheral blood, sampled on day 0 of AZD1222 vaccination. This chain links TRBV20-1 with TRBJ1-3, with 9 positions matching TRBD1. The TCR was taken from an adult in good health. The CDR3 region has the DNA TGCAGTGCTAGTAGGGGACAGGGTGGAAACACCATATATTTT. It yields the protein CSASRGQGGNTIYF.